This T cell receptor (beta chain) was documented in a study of human T cells and chemical hapten exposure. Study details: Patch tests containing 0.01% DPC, applied to the upper back, were read at 6 days. Study results and limitations: It was expanded TCRs that formed significantly more large CDR3 similarity clusters than controls did.

With regard to this clonotype: Antigen unknown.

Under the authors' procedure: TCR counts had a median of about 99,000 per sample and spanned about 23,224 to 750,000. In TCRdb, the RACE reads were re-called with MiXCR into one record per CDR3 protein. Here the V and J calls rest on TCRdb's processing, not on the authors' analysis. This table holds approximately 71,000 distinct CDR3 sequences, roughly 9.2% found once. Sample time point: patch test 1, 2 weeks after DPC sensitization. Treatment here: therapeutic diphenylcyclopropenone sensitization with weekly scalp DPC. The donor pool consisted of alopecia patients aged 18 to 70 years, considered suitable for DPC. The sequence derives from a middle-aged woman with alopecia areata. Some clones in this sample may be carry-over from other donors' samples. Sequencing used whole blood, obtained in connection with sensitization to the hapten diphenylcyclopropenone (DPC).

The CDR3 nucleotides read TGTGCCAGCCAACGATTCGTGAACACTGAAGCTTTCTTT. Translation: CASQRFVNTEAFF. The chain joins TRBV27 to TRBJ1-1; D gene ambiguous. Between the trimmed V and J ends, which lost 8 bases and 0 bases, there was a span of 10 bases. Germline lookup yields CDR1 MNHEY and CDR2 SMNVEV (reference sequence). This CDR3 contains 13 residues.